This T cell receptor beta chain was retrieved from a study of blood T cell repertoires in COVID-19. Whole-study context: Sample material is recorded as cDNA or gDNA derived from T cells, B-cell-depleted T cells, or PBMCs.

The CDR3 is 16 amino acids. CDR1 and CDR2 (germline): SGHRS, YFSETQ. Trimming removed 4 bases from V and 7 bases from J, with 20 bases in between. Assay: immunoSEQ multiplex PCR; the TCRdb copy retains only in-frame clones and omits some. This table has under 250,000 clones, 65% to 90% appearing once. Source material: peripheral blood. The chain carries TRBV5-1 and TRBJ1-4; TRBD1 is a possible D gene (6 bases). The sequence was collected from a woman between 65 and 79 years old with acute or convalescent COVID-19. The CDR3 protein is CASSRGAPALSEKLFF. The CDR3 DNA reads as TGCGCCAGCAGCCGGGGGGCCCCTGCCCTAAGTGAAAAACTGTTTTTT. Based on the CDR3 plus reference TRBV5-1 and TRBJ1-4, the full variable domain is KAGVTQTPRYLIKTRGQQVTLSCSPISGHRSVSWYQQTPGQGLQFLFEYFSETQRNKGNFPGRFSGRQFSNSRSEMNVSTLELGDSALYLCASSRGAPALSEKLFFGSGTQLSVL.